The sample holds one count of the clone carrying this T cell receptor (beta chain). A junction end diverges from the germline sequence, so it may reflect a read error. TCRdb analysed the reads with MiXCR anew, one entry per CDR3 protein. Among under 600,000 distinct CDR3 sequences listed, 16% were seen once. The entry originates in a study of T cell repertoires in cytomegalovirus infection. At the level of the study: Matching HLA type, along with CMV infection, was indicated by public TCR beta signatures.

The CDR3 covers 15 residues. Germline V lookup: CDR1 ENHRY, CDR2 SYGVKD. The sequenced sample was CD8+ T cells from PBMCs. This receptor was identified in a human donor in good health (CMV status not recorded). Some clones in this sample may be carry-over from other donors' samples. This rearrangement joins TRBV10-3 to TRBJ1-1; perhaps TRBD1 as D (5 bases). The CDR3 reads CAISDLREAGTEALF. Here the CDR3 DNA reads TGTGCCATCAGTGACCTCAGGGAAGCGGGCACTGAAGCTCTCTTT.